The 8 T cell receptor beta chains reported below all come from one sample, sequenced in a study of long-term antiretroviral therapy in people with HIV. Samples were assayed with immunoSEQ v3.0 at survey level. Method: immunoSEQ multiplex PCR; TCRdb's copy keeps in-frame clones and lacks some. The sample contains more than 12,000 clones, around 80% of which appear only once. The sample was unsorted PBMCs, taken 1.3 years before starting antiretroviral therapy. Receptors originate from a man aged 40-50 years with HIV.

The J gene is TRBJ2-2, the V gene TRBV6-5; 7 bases agree with TRBD1. With 6 bases clipped from V and 4 bases from J, the junction kept 8 bases outside the gene matches. The CDR3 covers 15 residues. CDR1 is MNHEY, CDR2 SVGAGI, per germline. CDR3 protein: CASRPNRGITGELFF. CDR3 coding DNA: TGTGCCAGCAGGCCCAACAGGGGAATCACCGGGGAGCTGTTTTTT.

This chain links TRBV5-1 with TRBJ2-5, with D possibly matching TRBD2 (7 bases). Deletions cut 3 bases from V and 5 bases from J, with 17 bases between. This CDR3 has 15 residues. CDR1 and CDR2 from the germline V gene are SGHRS and YFSETQ. The DNA of the CDR3 is TGCGCCAGCAGCTCACAGGGAGGGAGTAGGGAGACCCAGTACTTC. This codes for CASSSQGGSRETQYF.

The chain uses TRBV5-5 and TRBJ2-1; 8 nucleotides align to TRBD2. This CDR3 is built from 16 residues. The germline V gene has CDR1 SGHKS and CDR2 YYEKEE (reference sequence). Trimming cost V 1 base and J 3 bases; bases outside gene matches: 6. The CDR3 is CASSLPSGGLYNEQFF. CDR3 nucleotide sequence: TGTGCCAGCAGCTTGCCCAGCGGGGGTCTCTACAATGAGCAGTTCTTC.

The V call is TRBV7-9, the J call TRBJ2-7; a weak D match, TRBD2 (5 bases). CDR3 length equals 13 residues. With 2 bases removed from V and 3 bases from J, the gap between germline ends came to 8 bases. The germline CDR1 and CDR2 sequences are SEHNR and FQNEAQ (reference sequence). The CDR3, as DNA: TGTGCCAGCAGCTTACGGGATTTCTACGAGCAGTACTTC. Translation gives CASSLRDFYEQYF.

The chain employs TRBV19 and TRBJ1-2, with D uncertain. CDR3 length: 13 residues. The germline V gene encodes CDR1 LNHDA and CDR2 SQIVND (reference sequence). Trimming took off 2 bases at V and 8 bases at J, with 12 bases between the two ends. DNA for the CDR3: TGTGCCAGTAGTATAACATGGTCGGACGGCTACACCTTC. It encodes CASSITWSDGYTF. Full variable domain (missing parts from reference TRBV19 and TRBJ1-2): DGGITQSPKYLFRKEGQNVTLSCEQNLNHDAMYWYRQDPGQGLRLIYYSQIVNDFQKGDIAEGYSVSREKKESFPLTVTSAQKNPTAFYLCASSITWSDGYTFGSGTRLTVV.

This clone showed up just a few times. The chain links TRBV27 to TRBJ2-7, with TRBD2 matching 7 bases. Germline CDR1 reads MNHEY; CDR2 reads SMNVEV (reference sequence). The CDR3 runs 14 residues. V was pared by 1 base and J by 3 bases, with 3 bases of the junction left unmatched. The CDR3 DNA reads TGTGCCAGCAGTTTATGGGAGGGGAGCTACGAGCAGTACTTC. Its protein is CASSLWEGSYEQYF.

This rearrangement joins TRBV29-1 to TRBJ1-2; TRBD1 aligns across 7 bases. Germline assignment: CDR1 SQVTM and CDR2 ANQGSEA. V dropped 1 base and J dropped 4; count of bases not matched to a gene: 3. The CDR3 is made up of 13 amino acids. The CDR3 protein is CSVEVTGTYGYTF. The CDR3 nucleotides read TGCAGCGTTGAAGTGACAGGGACCTATGGCTACACCTTC.

The rearrangement uses TRBV19 and TRBJ1-2; D possibly corresponds to TRBD1 (5 bases). This CDR3 has 13 amino acids. The germline V gene has CDR1 LNHDA and CDR2 SQIVND (reference sequence). Deletions cut 3 bases from V and 6 bases from J, with 11 bases between. The CDR3 DNA follows: TGTGCCAGTAGTATTTGGGGGGACCATGGCTACACCTTC. This gives the protein CASSIWGDHGYTF. The full variable domain, in which reference TRBV19 and TRBJ1-2 provide the parts outside the CDR3, is DGGITQSPKYLFRKEGQNVTLSCEQNLNHDAMYWYRQDPGQGLRLIYYSQIVNDFQKGDIAEGYSVSREKKESFPLTVTSAQKNPTAFYLCASSIWGDHGYTFGSGTRLTVV.